The rows below give T cell receptor beta chains drawn from one sample of a study of early T cells in non-severe SARS-CoV-2 infection. TCRdb independently ran MiXCR on the 5' RACE reads; one entry per CDR3 protein. The sample contains about 50,000 distinct CDR3 sequences, about a tenth of which appear only once. The sample here was whole blood, taken at baseline. These TCRs come from an adult who was a healthcare worker with PCR-confirmed SARS-CoV-2 infection or an uninfected control (not recorded which). The CDR3 runs from the conserved cysteine through the conserved F or W. A D gene is named only where the DNA matches it firmly. Only some rows state a clone size, as once, few, many or a class for expanded clones.

d_gene | abundance | j_gene | v_gene | CDR3nt | CDR3aa
TRBD2 | . | TRBJ2-7 | TRBV10-1 | TGCGCCAGCAGTAGTGCGGGAGAAAACTGGGGGAAGTACTTC | CASSSAGENWGKYF
. | few | TRBJ1-6 | TRBV10-1 | TGCGCCAGCAGTGAAATTTCACCCCTCCACTTT | CASSEISPLHF
. | many | TRBJ1-5 | TRBV28 | TGTGCCAACTCAGACAGAAATCAGCCCCAGCATTTT | CANSDRNQPQHF
. | few | TRBJ1-5 | TRBV2 | TGTGCCAGCAGTGGTCACCGGGACGGCAGCAATCAGCCCCAGCATTTT | CASSGHRDGSNQPQHF
. | . | TRBJ2-5 | TRBV9 | TGTGCCAGCAGCGTAGAAGGGCAAGAGACCCAGTACTTC | CASSVEGQETQYF
. | . | TRBJ2-1 | TRBV11-2 | TGTGCCAGCAGCTTAGGGGGTCGGCAGTTCTTC | CASSLGGRQFF
TRBD2 | . | TRBJ2-1 | TRBV12-3/TRBV12-4 | TGTGCCAGCAGCGTCGGGCGGGGGGGCACATATGAGCAGTTCTTC | CASSVGRGGTYEQFF
. | few | TRBJ1-4 | TRBV27 | TGTGCCAGCAGTTTACAGGGCGTTGGTGAAAAACTGTTTTTT | CASSLQGVGEKLFF
TRBD2 | . | TRBJ2-1 | TRBV24-1 | TGTGCCACCAGTGACTCTGGCCGGACTAGCGGGAGGGAGTACAATGAGCAGTTCTTC | CATSDSGRTSGREYNEQFF
TRBD2 | . | TRBJ2-3 | TRBV5-4 | TGTGCCAGCAGCAAGACTAGCGTTGATACGCAGTATTTT | CASSKTSVDTQYF
. | . | TRBJ2-3 | TRBV6-2/TRBV6-3 | TGTGCCAGCAGTTATGTCAGCACAGATACGCAGTATTTT | CASSYVSTDTQYF
. | few | TRBJ2-3 | TRBV6-2/TRBV6-3 | TGTGCCAGCAGTCTCGGGGGGCCAGATACGCAGTATTTT | CASSLGGPDTQYF
TRBD1 | few | TRBJ2-3 | TRBV29-1 | TGCAGCGTTGAAGGGGGGCCAGGGGGATACACAGATACGCAGTATTTT | CSVEGGPGGYTDTQYF
. | many | TRBJ2-1 | TRBV7-9 | TGTGCCAGCAGTCGCTTTACGGGAGCCACCTACAATGAGCAGTTCTTC | CASSRFTGATYNEQFF
. | . | TRBJ2-2 | TRBV3-1 | TGTGCCAGCAGCCAAGTAGCCGGACGGACTACCGGGGAGCTGTTTTTT | CASSQVAGRTTGELFF
. | many | TRBJ2-7 | TRBV7-8 | TGTGCCAGCAGCTCCCTAAGGGGGACGGAGAGCTCCTACGAGCAGTACTTC | CASSSLRGTESSYEQYF
TRBD2 | many | TRBJ2-1 | TRBV5-6 | TGTGCCAGCAGCTTGGTACCACTAGCGGCTTACAATGAGCAGTTCTTC | CASSLVPLAAYNEQFF
. | . | TRBJ2-3 | TRBV29-1 | TGCAGCGCTGATAGCGGTAGCACAGATACGCAGTATTTT | CSADSGSTDTQYF
. | few | TRBJ2-7 | TRBV20-1 | TGCAGTGCTAGGCCTGGGGGAGTAGGGTCCTACGAGCAGTACTTC | CSARPGGVGSYEQYF
. | . | TRBJ2-7 | TRBV7-9 | TGTGCCAGCAGCCCTCGGACTTGGCCCTACGAGCAGTACTTC | CASSPRTWPYEQYF
. | . | TRBJ2-7 | TRBV11-2 | TGTGCCAGCAGCTTCACCTTTAGCTCCTACGAGCAGTACTTC | CASSFTFSSYEQYF
. | few | TRBJ2-1 | TRBV11-2 | TGTGCCAGCAGCTTAGAGTCGAGGGCCTACAATGAGCAGTTCTTC | CASSLESRAYNEQFF
TRBD1 | few | TRBJ2-5 | TRBV2 | TGTGCCAGCAGTAAAACCACGGACAGGGAAGAGACCCAGTACTTC | CASSKTTDREETQYF
TRBD2 | . | TRBJ2-3 | TRBV10-3 | TGTGCCCTCAAGCGGGGGGACTTTCTCACAGATACGCAGTATTTT | CALKRGDFLTDTQYF
TRBD2 | few | TRBJ2-1 | TRBV27 | TGTGCCAGCAGTTTAAGGAGATCGGGAGGAGGCAATGAGCAGTTCTTC | CASSLRRSGGGNEQFF
. | . | TRBJ2-1 | TRBV18 | TGTGCCAGCTCACCACCGGACAGCCAATACAATGAGCAGTTCTTC | CASSPPDSQYNEQFF
. | few | TRBJ1-5 | TRBV10-3 | TGTGCCATCAGCCAGAGAGTAGGGCAGCCCCAGCATTTT | CAISQRVGQPQHF
TRBD2 | many | TRBJ2-1 | TRBV5-1 | TGCGCCAGCAGCTTGGCAGCGGCTAGCGGATACAATGAGCAGTTCTTC | CASSLAAASGYNEQFF
. | few | TRBJ1-5 | TRBV15 | TGTGCCACCAGCAGACCAGGGACCTATCAGCCCCAGCATTTT | CATSRPGTYQPQHF
. | many | TRBJ1-1 | TRBV7-2 | TGTGCCAGCAGCGCGACAGGGAACACTGAAGCTTTCTTT | CASSATGNTEAFF
. | . | TRBJ2-4 | TRBV28 | TGTGCCAGCAGTTTACGTGACATTCAGTACTTC | CASSLRDIQYF
. | few | TRBJ2-3 | TRBV11-2 | TGTGCCAGCACTAAACGTGGGACAAACTCAGATACGCAGTATTTT | CASTKRGTNSDTQYF
. | many | TRBJ2-1 | TRBV20-1 | TGCAGTGGGCGTGGGAGTTCCTACAATGAGCAGTTCTTC | CSGRGSSYNEQFF
. | many | TRBJ2-3 | TRBV5-8 | TGTGCCAGCAGCTCCTCAGGGGCGGCTAGCACAGATACGCAGTATTTT | CASSSSGAASTDTQYF
. | . | TRBJ1-6 | TRBV19 | TGTGCCAGTAGTCCTCTCACGGCCGGGACAAAGCGCTCACCCCTCCACTTT | CASSPLTAGTKRSPLHF
. | . | TRBJ1-3 | TRBV7-2 | TGTGCCAGCAGCCACTCAGGAAACACCATATATTTT | CASSHSGNTIYF
TRBD2 | few | TRBJ2-5 | TRBV24-1 | TGTGCCACCAGTGACCCTAGCGGGATAGAGACCCAGTACTTC | CATSDPSGIETQYF
TRBD2 | medium-sized | TRBJ2-3 | TRBV20-1 | TGCAGTGCTAGAGATAGCGGGGGGGCCACAGATACGCAGTATTTT | CSARDSGGATDTQYF
TRBD2 | many | TRBJ2-7 | TRBV29-1 | TGCAGCGTTGGCGGCTTGGTTAGCGGGTCTTCCTACGAGCAGTACTTC | CSVGGLVSGSSYEQYF
. | once | TRBJ1-6 | TRBV2 | TGTGCCAGCAGTGAGGGGGACACGTATTCACCCCTCCACTTT | CASSEGDTYSPLHF
. | few | TRBJ1-4 | TRBV5-1 | TGCGCCAGCAGCAGGACTTTACAGGGAACTCGATCTAATGAAAAACTGTTTTTT | CASSRTLQGTRSNEKLFF
TRBD1 | . | TRBJ1-4 | TRBV5-1 | TGCGCCAGCAGTCGAACAGGGGGGGAGAATGAAAAACTGTTTTTT | CASSRTGGENEKLFF